The sequence of this TCR beta chain was determined in a study of Ad26.COV2.S vaccination and SARS-CoV-2 variants (dated by TCRdb to the early 2020s). In the study overall: Donors in the vaccine arm were drawn from COV1001, a multicentre, randomized, double-blind, placebo-controlled phase I-IIa trial testing Ad26.COV2.S in healthy adults. Ad26.COV2.S was administered intramuscularly at a dose of 5x10^10 or 1x10^11 viral particles, either as one shot or as two shots given 56 days apart. TCRbeta repertoire sequencing was used to assess the specificity and breadth of SARS-CoV-2-reactive T cell receptors after Ad26.COV2.S vaccination. The TCR-sequenced set comprised approximately 30 samples: some 20 Ad26.COV2.S vaccine recipients, 5 placebo recipients and 8 SARS-CoV-2 convalescent individuals. Trial participants were randomized into five groups of five: low-dose or high-dose Ad26.COV2.S given once or twice, or placebo on both occasions. Investigators remained blinded to trial group allocation during experiments and outcome assessment.

Here is what the overall study found, with its caveats: Substantial breadth of spike-specific CD8+ and CD4+ T cell responses was reported after vaccination. Compared with placebo recipients, Ad26.COV2.S recipients showed higher spike-specific TCR breadth (P = 0.0014). Vaccine and placebo recipients had comparable non-spike TCR breadth, which fits with the vaccine containing only spike. The authors noted that total T cell responses may have been underestimated by the TCR breadth and depth analyses. Comparing responses between vaccine doses or regimens was not something the study was powered to do.

The immunoSEQ Assay was used to sequence TCRbeta CDR3 regions. After extraction, genomic DNA underwent amplification by bias-controlled multiplex PCR, followed by high-throughput sequencing. The study's processing was this. To quantify the absolute abundance of each unique TCRbeta CDR3 region, sequences were collapsed and filtered. T cell fraction was estimated by normalization of TCRbeta template counts to usable DNA, with usable DNA being measured through amplification of reference genes present in all nucleated cells. Repertoire TCRs were annotated as SARS-CoV-2-specific when V gene, CDR3 amino acid sequence and J gene were exactly matched to a known reactive TCR set. The reference SARS-CoV-2 TCR set was obtained from MIRA and was filtered for enrichment in COVID-19-positive ImmuneCODE repertoires, whereby public or cross-reactive TCRs were removed. Drawing on the MIRA antigens, annotated TCRs were analysed further at the level of specific ORF or position within ORF. Breadth was defined as annotated unique rearrangements over total unique productive rearrangements; depth was the summed frequency of those rearrangements. Two-sided Wilcoxon rank-sum tests were used to compare TCR breadth between groups. TCRdb stores this immuneACCESS table with in-frame sequences only. Part of the clones is absent; in the studies checked, under half of the shortfall reflects unresolved V genes, and no reason is known for the rest. Clone size and the V and J calls come from that table; the DNA yielded D and trimming. The sample table lists 410,000 or so clones, around 90% of them with a count of one. The ten biggest clones cover 12% of the sample.

The treatment or condition label of this sample denotes: about 20 received Ad26.COV2.S at low or high dose, single or two shots; about 5 received placebo; per-sample allocation not given. Repertoires of vaccine and placebo recipients were sequenced from samples taken on day 63 after the first injection. Cohort 1b enrolled roughly 25 adults aged 18-55 years at a single site in Boston, USA, between 29 July and 7 August 2020. Ad26.COV2.S was a replication-incompetent adenovirus type 26 vector expressing a prefusion-stabilized SARS-CoV-2 spike protein from the original Wuhan strain. In the case of this clone: Its antigen remains undetermined. Base qualities are not provided; no much larger clone lies one nucleotide away. This sample also contains other DNA sequences that code for the same CDR3.

The germline V gene sets CDR1 to SNHLY and CDR2 to FYNNEI. The CDR3 contains 11 residues, cysteine and phenylalanine counted. The read is trimmed to its CDR3 DNA, 33 bases read in frame from base 1. The junction shows trimming of 4 bases on V and 4 bases on J, plus 2 bases between the germline ends. The material was peripheral blood, obtained in a trial of Ad26.COV2.S vaccine versus placebo. The chain is encoded by TRBV2 joined to TRBJ2-1; the D gene remains uncertain. The source is a person between 18 and 59 years old who received the Ad26.COV2.S COVID-19 vaccine or a placebo. The CDR3 protein: CASSGYNEQFF. The sequenced DNA is TGTGCCAGCAGTGGGTACAATGAGCAGTTCTTC.